Listed here are 23 T cell receptor beta chains from one sample, sequenced in a study of blood T cell repertoires in COVID-19. Some clones are missing from TCRdb's copy, which holds only in-frame ones; the method was immunoSEQ multiplex PCR. The data show some 510,000 clones, around 89% seen once. The specimen sequenced was PBMCs or T cells enriched from blood (not recorded which). These receptor sequences come from a woman in her thirties or forties who had recovered from COVID-19.

The table lists this clone with a count of one. The chain is built from TRBV9 and TRBJ2-1, with D possibly matching TRBD2 (5 bases). Germline-derived CDR1 and CDR2 are SGDLS and YYNGEE. V lost 0 bases and J 0 bases, leaving 10 bases between the germline ends. The CDR3 has 16 residues. CDR3: CASSVGGSSSYNEQFF. The CDR3 DNA reads TGTGCCAGCAGCGTAGGCGGGTCGAGCTCCTACAATGAGCAGTTCTTC.

This chain links TRBV7-2 with TRBJ2-1; 11 nucleotides line up with TRBD2. Germline loops: CDR1 SGHTA, CDR2 FQGNSA. The CDR3 is 14 residues long. Trimming took 5 bases from V and 5 from J; bases not matched to a gene: 2. The CDR3 protein is CASSPGLADNEQFF. Written as DNA, the CDR3 is TGTGCCAGCAGCCCGGGACTAGCGGACAATGAGCAGTTCTTC.

The chain couples TRBV7-9 to TRBJ2-1, with D perhaps TRBD2 (6 bases). The CDR3 loop spans 16 amino acids. With 3 bases removed from V and 3 bases from J, the gap between germline ends came to 15 bases. CDR1 is SEHNR, CDR2 FQNEAQ, per germline (reference sequence). This CDR3 is CASSFLLADYYNEQFF. CDR3 DNA: TGTGCCAGCAGCTTTCTCCTCGCGGACTACTACAATGAGCAGTTCTTC.

The chain has TRBV14 and TRBJ1-1, with D possibly matching TRBD1 (6 bases). The CDR3 extends over 14 amino acids. In germline, CDR1 is SGHDN, CDR2 FVKESK. V dropped 7 bases and J dropped 4 bases, with 16 bases sitting between them. Here the CDR3 DNA reads TGTGCCAGCACCAGAGACAGGAGTAGCACTGAAGCTTTCTTT. It is translated as CASTRDRSSTEAFF.

The CDR3 is CSVEQGRNEKLFF. DNA of the CDR3: TGCAGCGTTGAACAGGGAAGAAATGAAAAACTGTTTTTT. V is TRBV29-1 and J is TRBJ1-4; TRBD1 is a possible D gene (5 bases). Trimming took off 2 bases at V and 5 bases at J, with 9 bases between the two ends. The CDR3 runs to 13 residues. Looked up from germline, CDR1 is SQVTM and CDR2 is ANQGSEA.

V and J are TRBV7-2 and TRBJ2-7; 7 bases match TRBD1. The CDR3 consists of 14 residues. Germline lookup yields CDR1 SGHTA and CDR2 FQGNSA. The trim removed 1 base at V and 1 base at J, leaving 1 base unmatched. In DNA form, the CDR3 reads TGTGCCAGCAGCTTAGAACAGGGGTCCTACGAGCAGTACTTC. This gives the protein CASSLEQGSYEQYF. Using reference TRBV7-2 and TRBJ2-7 for the parts outside the CDR3, the full variable domain is GAGVSQSPSNKVTEKGKDVELRCDPISGHTALYWYRQSLGQGLEFLIYFQGNSAPDKSGLPSDRFSAERTGGSVSTLTIQRTQQEDSAVYLCASSLEQGSYEQYFGPGTRLTVT.

The sample holds one count of this clone. The rearrangement links TRBV5-1 to TRBJ1-2; 9 nucleotides align to TRBD1. Germline lookup yields CDR1 SGHRS and CDR2 YFSETQ. V gave up 0 bases and J gave up 8 bases; unmatched junction bases: 8. CDR3 size: 15 residues. CDR3 in DNA: TGCGCCAGCAGCTTGGAGTGGGGGACAGGGATCGGCTACACCTTC. Translated: CASSLEWGTGIGYTF.

This chain joins TRBV4-3 and TRBJ2-1; 7 nucleotides match TRBD2. Germline CDR1 reads LGHNA; CDR2 reads YSLEER. J gave up 3 bases and V 0 bases, and 5 bases lay outside the gene matches. The CDR3 totals 16 residues. The CDR3 nucleotides read TGCGCCAGCAGCCAAGAACCTAGCGGCCGCTACAATGAGCAGTTCTTC. As protein: CASSQEPSGRYNEQFF.

J is TRBJ2-1 and V is TRBV3-1 (or the pseudogene TRBV3-2); TRBD2 aligns across 7 bases. Germline CDR1 LGHDT, CDR2 YNNKEL (reference sequence). CDR3 length equals 18 residues. Trimming took 4 bases from V and 8 from J; bases not matched to a gene: 20. CDR3 amino acids: CASSRGKAAGDVLDEQFF. The CDR3 DNA is TGTGCCAGCAGCCGGGGTAAGGCTGCGGGAGACGTCTTAGATGAGCAGTTCTTC.

J is TRBJ2-3 and V is TRBV14; TRBD2 agrees at 7 bases. V was clipped by 4 bases and J by 4 bases; unmatched bases: 8. The V gene's germline CDR1 is SGHDN and CDR2 FVKESK. There are 15 residues in the CDR3. The CDR3 DNA is TGTGCCAGCAGCCCGCGCGGGGGACGGTCAGATACGCAGTATTTT. This translates into CASSPRGGRSDTQYF.

This clone was seen just once. For the CDR3, the DNA is TGTGCCAGCAGCAAAAGACAGGGGGTAAATCAGCCCCAGCATTTT. Its protein product is CASSKRQGVNQPQHF. The chain uses TRBV21-1 and TRBJ1-5; the listed D gene, TRBD1, was not tested against the DNA. TRBV21-1 is designated a pseudogene. The CDR3 spans 15 residues.

The J gene is TRBJ2-1, the V gene TRBV14; TRBD2 matches at 7 bases. Germline V gives CDR1 SGHDN, CDR2 FVKESK. The CDR3 spans 15 residues. With 2 bases clipped from V and 4 bases from J, the junction kept 5 bases outside the gene matches. This chain's CDR3 is CASSQLAGAYNEQFF. In DNA, the CDR3 is TGTGCCAGCAGCCAACTCGCGGGAGCTTACAATGAGCAGTTCTTC. The complete variable domain, with remaining parts taken from reference TRBV14 and TRBJ2-1, reads EAGVTQFPSHSVIEKGQTVTLRCDPISGHDNLYWYRRVMGKEIKFLLHFVKESKQDESGMPNNRFLAERTGGTYSTLKVQPAELEDSGVYFCASSQLAGAYNEQFFGPGTRLTVL.

The rearrangement links TRBV27 to TRBJ1-5; TRBD1 agrees at 8 bases. Trimming cost V 6 bases and J 7 bases; bases outside gene matches: 8. The germline CDR1 and CDR2 sequences are MNHEY and SMNVEV (reference sequence). The length of the CDR3 is 14 residues. The CDR3 reads CASRIVQGGQPQHF. CDR3 bases: TGTGCCAGCAGGATAGTACAGGGGGGACAGCCCCAGCATTTT.

Details on this clone: This same CDR3 is encoded by further DNA sequences in the sample. The chain is built from TRBV18 and TRBJ1-1; D ambiguous. V was pared by 3 bases and J by 1 base, with 9 bases between. CDR1 is KGHSH and CDR2 is LQKENI in the germline V gene. The CDR3 contains 14 residues. The CDR3 nucleotides read TGTGCCAGCTCACCCGGCCCAGGGAACACTGAAGCTTTCTTT. Its translation is CASSPGPGNTEAFF.

V gene TRBV7-2 combines with J gene TRBJ2-7, with 9 bases identical to TRBD2. This CDR3 contains 18 residues. The V gene's germline CDR1 is SGHTA and CDR2 FQGNSA. After removal of 1 base from V and 8 bases from J, the junction contained 18 bases not matched to a gene. The CDR3 sequence: CASSLVGGPREGDTQQYF. The CDR3 DNA reads TGTGCCAGCAGCTTAGTGGGGGGTCCGCGGGAGGGCGATACGCAGCAGTACTTC.

This chain links TRBV2 with TRBJ1-3, with a tentative D call TRBD1 (6 bases). CDR3 length equals 13 residues. Germline V gene data show CDR1 as SNHLY and CDR2 as FYNNEI. V was cut by 9 bases and J by 0 bases, with 9 bases left in between. The CDR3 is CARGTSSGNTIYF. The DNA for the CDR3 is TGTGCCAGGGGGACAAGCTCTGGAAACACCATATATTTT. The whole variable domain, remainder taken from reference TRBV2 and TRBJ1-3, is EPEVTQTPSHQVTQMGQEVILRCVPISNHLYFYWYRQILGQKVEFLVSFYNNEISEKSEIFDDQFSVERPDGSNFTLKIRSTKLEDSAMYFCARGTSSGNTIYFGEGSWLTVV.

As regards this clone: The identical CDR3 is also encoded by other nucleotide sequences in the sample. The chain uses TRBV7-9 and TRBJ1-4; TRBD1 is a possible D gene (5 bases). This CDR3 region has 14 residues. V dropped 3 bases and J dropped 4 bases, with 9 bases sitting between them. The V gene's germline CDR1 is SEHNR and CDR2 FQNEAQ (reference sequence). CDR3 sequence (DNA): TGTGCCAGCAGCTTGCGGCAGGGTAATGAAAAACTGTTTTTT. Encoded protein: CASSLRQGNEKLFF. The variable domain in full, with the rest retrieved from reference TRBV7-9 and TRBJ1-4, is DTGVSQNPRHKITKRGQNVTFRCDPISEHNRLYWYRQTLGQGPEFLTYFQNEAQLEKSRLLSDRFSAERPKGSFSTLEIQRTEQGDSAMYLCASSLRQGNEKLFFGSGTQLSVL.

The V call is TRBV5-4, the J call TRBJ1-1; no clear D. V lost 4 bases and J 1 base, leaving 11 bases between the germline ends. The CDR3 runs 14 residues. Germline CDR1 SGHNT, CDR2 YYREEE (reference sequence). CDR3 coding DNA: TGTGCCAGCAGCCCCGAACCGGGGAACACTGAAGCTTTCTTT. It translates to CASSPEPGNTEAFF.

The chain recombines TRBV7-9 with TRBJ1-1; TRBD1 matches 9 bases. The CDR3 covers 14 residues. The V and J ends lost 6 bases and 4 bases, in that order; junction bases with no gene match: 6. From germline, CDR1 is SEHNR and CDR2 FQNEAQ (reference sequence). The CDR3 protein is CASRGTGMGTEAFF. CDR3 DNA sequence: TGTGCCAGCAGAGGGACAGGGATGGGCACTGAAGCTTTCTTT.

This rearrangement joins TRBV11-2 to TRBJ2-7, with 9 bases that match TRBD2. Germline V gene sequence: CDR1 SGHAT, CDR2 FQNNGV. Trimming cost V 5 bases and J 1 base; bases outside gene matches: 12. This CDR3 region has 17 residues. CDR3 nucleotide sequence: TGTGCCAGCAGCCCTATAGCGGGAGAAAGCTTTTCCTACGAGCAGTACTTC. As protein: CASSPIAGESFSYEQYF.

Written as DNA, the CDR3 is TGTGCCAGCAGCCGGGACACCACCTACGAGCAGTACTTC. Translating gives CASSRDTTYEQYF. The V call is TRBV11-3, the J call TRBJ2-7, with a weak D call TRBD1 (6 bases). The germline V gene encodes CDR1 SGHNT and CDR2 YENEEA. Trimming removed 5 bases from V and 2 bases from J, with 10 bases in between. The CDR3 consists of 13 residues.

This rearrangement joins TRBV12-5 to TRBJ1-1; D gene ambiguous. V lost 3 bases, J lost 1 base, and 6 bases lay in between. Germline lookup yields CDR1 LGHNT and CDR2 FRNRAP. The CDR3 spans 13 residues. In nucleotides, the CDR3 is TGTGCTAGTGGTTTATCAGAGAACACTGAAGCTTTCTTT. The encoded protein is CASGLSENTEAFF.

This clone is a singleton in its sample. This rearrangement joins TRBV3-1 (or the pseudogene TRBV3-2) to TRBJ1-5; D might be TRBD1 (5 bases). V was shortened by 2 bases and J by 6 bases, with 11 bases between the two germline ends. CDR1 is LGHDT and CDR2 is YNNKEL in the germline V gene (reference sequence). The CDR3 runs 14 residues. CDR3 in DNA: TGTGCCAGCAGCCAACGCCTTCAGGGTCAGCCCCAGCATTTT. Amino acid sequence: CASSQRLQGQPQHF.